This entry is about one TCR beta chain. Its antigen is undetermined. The data originate from a study of T cell responses to AZD1222 COVID-19 vaccine. Findings of the study overall: Baseline testing showed seropositivity in only six AZD1222 recipients. Repertoire sampling occurred only after the peak T cell response.

Profiled with immunoSEQ multiplex PCR; TCRdb holds only in-frame clones, not every one. The sample has tens of thousands of clones; about 88% are singletons. Unmatched junction bases numbered 3, after V lost 0 bases and J lost 4 bases. There are 15 residues in the CDR3. Germline CDR1 reads KGHSH; CDR2 reads LQKENI. The origin of this receptor is an adult in good health. The J gene is TRBJ1-1, the V gene TRBV18; TRBD1 aligns across 9 bases. Here the sequenced sample was peripheral blood, taken on day 0 of AZD1222 vaccination. The CDR3 DNA reads TGTGCCAGCTCACCACCGTCGACAGGGGGCACTGAAGCTTTCTTT. Protein: CASSPPSTGGTEAFF.